Below are 18 T cell receptor beta chains sequenced from a single sample in a study of T cells in Graves' hyperthyroidism and ophthalmopathy. The source material, RNA transcripts, was used to amplify TCR beta CDR3 regions. An initial round of RT-PCR targeting the TCR CDR3 relied on the HTBI primer set. A single record per CDR3 protein comes from TCRdb applying MiXCR to the multiplex PCR reads. The sample gives nearly 600,000 distinct CDR3 sequences, over 12% of which show up once; about 6.6% is in the top ten. The sample comprised blood. The origin of the receptors is a woman under 30 with Graves' ophthalmopathy.

The chain carries TRBV7-8 and TRBJ2-5; 10 bases fit TRBD2. The CDR3 has 21 residues. CDR1 SGHVS and CDR2 FQNEAQ come from the germline V gene. V was pared by 2 bases and J by 3 bases, with 21 bases of the junction left unmatched. The CDR3 DNA sequence: TGTGCCAGCAGCTTATGGCCCCCCAGGGGAAGCGGGAGGGCCGGGGAAGAGACCCAGTACTTC. It encodes CASSLWPPRGSGRAGEETQYF.

This clonotype appeared a few times. The chain employs TRBV29-1 and TRBJ2-3, with 9 nucleotides matching TRBD2. The V segment lost 6 bases and the J segment 2 bases; nucleotides outside the gene matches: 9. Per germline, CDR1 SQVTM and CDR2 ANQGSEA. The CDR3 spans 15 residues. CDR3 residues: CSVPPLAGSTDTQYF. The CDR3 DNA follows: TGCAGCGTCCCCCCCCTAGCGGGGTCCACAGATACGCAGTATTTT.

This clonotype was picked up many times. CDR3 sequence reads: CASSPGTGFGQPQHF. CDR3 coding DNA: TGTGCCAGCAGTCCCGGGACAGGGTTCGGTCAGCCCCAGCATTTT. J is TRBJ1-5 and V is TRBV27; 9 nucleotides match TRBD1. CDR1 and CDR2 (germline): MNHEY, SMNVEV (reference sequence). V lost 5 bases to trimming and J lost 6 bases; unmatched junction nucleotides: 8. The CDR3 covers 15 residues.

This clonotype was observed many times. The gene calls are TRBV27 and TRBJ1-1; D is perhaps TRBD1 (5 bases). Trimming took off 2 bases at V and 6 bases at J, with 10 bases between the two ends. This CDR3 contains 13 residues. Germline CDR1 reads MNHEY; CDR2 reads SMNVEV (reference sequence). The CDR3 bases are TGTGCCAGCAGTTTAATGGGGACTTCTGAAGCTTTCTTT. It translates to CASSLMGTSEAFF.

In this sample, this clonotype turned up a few times. This chain uses TRBV7-3 with TRBJ2-3; 14 bases fit TRBD2. Per the germline V gene, CDR1 is SGHTA and CDR2 is FQGTGA. This CDR3 is 18 amino acids long. V was clipped by 5 bases and J by 6 bases; unmatched bases: 13. The CDR3 region is CASSRAGTSGRGSDTQYF. The CDR3 nucleotides are TGTGCCAGCAGCCGTGCCGGGACTAGCGGGAGAGGGTCTGATACGCAGTATTTT.

The sample holds many counts of this clonotype. This sequence joins TRBV3-1 and TRBJ1-1; weak D call: TRBD1 (6 bases). Germline V CDR1 and CDR2: LGHDT, YNNKEL (reference sequence). V lost 2 bases, J lost 5 bases, and 15 bases lay in between. The CDR3 consists of 15 residues. This CDR3 is CASSQPRGRGTEAFF. The CDR3 region has the DNA TGTGCCAGCAGCCAACCGCGGGGGAGGGGGACTGAAGCTTTCTTT.

At least ten counts were recorded for this clonotype. The chain carries TRBV11-2 and TRBJ2-1; D not resolved. Trimming left V 6 bases short and J 0 bases short, with 12 bases between. Germline V lookup: CDR1 SGHAT, CDR2 FQNNGV. This CDR3 is 15 amino acids long. The CDR3 nucleotides read TGTGCCAGCAGTATGGGGAAACCCTCCTACAATGAGCAGTTCTTC. Translated: CASSMGKPSYNEQFF.

This clonotype was seen at least ten times. The V gene is TRBV20-1, the J gene TRBJ2-3, with D tentatively TRBD1 (6 bases). Germline CDR1 reads DFQATT; CDR2 reads SNEGSKA (reference sequence). CDR3 length: 15 residues. The V end was cut by 7 bases, the J end by 3 bases, with 20 bases between. The CDR3 nucleotides are TGCAGTGTAGCTCGAGGGGGAGACAGGACAGATACGCAGTATTTT. The encoded protein is CSVARGGDRTDTQYF.

This clonotype was recorded a few times. The CDR3, as DNA: TGCGCCAGCAGCCAATTTCGGGAAGAGACCCAGTACTTC. Its protein is CASSQFREETQYF. The chain links TRBV4-1 to TRBJ2-5; D is unclear. This CDR3 region has 13 residues. Germline lookup yields CDR1 MGHRA and CDR2 YSYEKL. V was trimmed by 2 bases and J by 3 bases, leaving 7 bases between them.

There are a few counts of this clonotype. This chain joins TRBV11-3 and TRBJ1-4; D is unresolved. The germline V gene has CDR1 SGHNT and CDR2 YENEEA. The CDR3 is 17 amino acids. The V end lost 1 base, the J end lost 5 bases, and 17 bases lay between the germline ends. The CDR3 spells CASSLATVDGGNEKLFF. The CDR3 nucleotides read TGTGCCAGCAGCTTAGCAACCGTAGACGGTGGGAATGAAAAACTGTTTTTT.

The J gene is TRBJ2-5, the V gene TRBV9, with TRBD2 identical over 8 bases. This CDR3 is 15 amino acids long. J was trimmed by 3 bases and V by 0 bases; bases with no gene match: 4. Germline V CDR1 and CDR2: SGDLS, YYNGEE. The CDR3 bases are TGTGCCAGCAGCGTAGGGGCGGGAGGTGAAGAGACCCAGTACTTC. It specifies CASSVGAGGEETQYF.

This clonotype has at least ten counts. The J gene is TRBJ1-1, the V gene TRBV11-2; D uncertain. The CDR3 extends over 12 amino acids. In germline, CDR1 is SGHAT, CDR2 FQNNGV. V was trimmed by 5 bases and J by 11 bases, leaving 15 bases between them. CDR3 region: CASSIRTPEAFF. The CDR3 DNA follows: TGTGCCAGCAGCATCAGGACCCCCGAGGCTTTCTTT.

This clonotype has at least ten counts. V is TRBV7-8 and J is TRBJ2-3, with D unclear. Looked up from germline, CDR1 is SGHVS and CDR2 is FQNEAQ. V was shortened by 0 bases and J by 4 bases, with 8 bases between the two germline ends. The CDR3 covers 14 residues. The CDR3 loop reads CASSLAFLADTQYF. The CDR3 bases are TGTGCCAGCAGCTTAGCTTTCTTGGCAGATACGCAGTATTTT.

This clonotype turned up a few times. This chain uses TRBV6-1 with TRBJ1-4; D uncertain. Germline-derived CDR1 and CDR2 are MNHNS and SASEGT. Trimming shortened V by 6 bases and J by 3 bases, and 11 bases separated the two germline ends. CDR3 length: 14 residues. CDR3 sequence: CASSPGSANEKLFF. CDR3 bases: TGTGCCAGCAGCCCCGGCTCAGCTAATGAAAAACTGTTTTTT.

In its sample, this clonotype was seen many times. The rearrangement links TRBV14 to TRBJ2-1; D is undetermined. V was pared by 1 base and J by 0 bases, with 10 bases between. CDR1 SGHDN and CDR2 FVKESK come from the germline V gene. This CDR3 region has 16 residues. The CDR3 DNA reads as TGTGCCAGCAGCCAAGGCCAGCAGAGCTCCTACAATGAGCAGTTCTTC. Its protein product is CASSQGQQSSYNEQFF.

The V gene is TRBV7-8, the J gene TRBJ2-2; 8 bases map to TRBD1. Per germline, CDR1 SGHVS and CDR2 FQNEAQ. The CDR3 spans 19 residues. V was clipped by 4 bases and J by 3 bases; unmatched bases: 16. In nucleotides, the CDR3 is TGTGCCAGCAGCTCAACTTTGACAGGGGAGGTGTTTTACACCGGGGAGCTGTTTTTT. Translation: CASSSTLTGEVFYTGELFF.

In the case of this clonotype: A much larger clone differs by one base, so this may be a read error. This chain links TRBV7-2 with TRBJ2-1, with D uncertain. CDR1 SGHTA and CDR2 FQGNSA come from the germline V gene. V was shortened by 1 base and J by 15 bases, with 13 bases between the two germline ends. This CDR3 has 12 residues. CDR3 residues: CASSLVESLGFF. CDR3 nucleotide sequence: TGTGCCAGCAGCTTAGTAGAGAGCCTCGGGTTCTTC. Variable domain in full (rest from reference TRBV7-2 and TRBJ2-1): GAGVSQSPSNKVTEKGKDVELRCDPISGHTALYWYRQSLGQGLEFLIYFQGNSAPDKSGLPSDRFSAERTGGSVSTLTIQRTQQEDSAVYLCASSLVESLGFFGPGTRLTVL.

In regard to this clonotype: Since a much larger clone is just one base distant, this may be a read error. The chain uses TRBV2 and TRBJ2-7; TRBD1 might be the D (5 bases). Germline V gene lookup returns CDR1 SNHLY and CDR2 FYNNEI. The CDR3 spans 15 residues. The CDR3 spells CARSPAGRVFHEQYF. As DNA, the CDR3 is TGTGCCCGCAGCCCCGCTGGCAGGGTCTTTCACGAGCAGTACTTC.